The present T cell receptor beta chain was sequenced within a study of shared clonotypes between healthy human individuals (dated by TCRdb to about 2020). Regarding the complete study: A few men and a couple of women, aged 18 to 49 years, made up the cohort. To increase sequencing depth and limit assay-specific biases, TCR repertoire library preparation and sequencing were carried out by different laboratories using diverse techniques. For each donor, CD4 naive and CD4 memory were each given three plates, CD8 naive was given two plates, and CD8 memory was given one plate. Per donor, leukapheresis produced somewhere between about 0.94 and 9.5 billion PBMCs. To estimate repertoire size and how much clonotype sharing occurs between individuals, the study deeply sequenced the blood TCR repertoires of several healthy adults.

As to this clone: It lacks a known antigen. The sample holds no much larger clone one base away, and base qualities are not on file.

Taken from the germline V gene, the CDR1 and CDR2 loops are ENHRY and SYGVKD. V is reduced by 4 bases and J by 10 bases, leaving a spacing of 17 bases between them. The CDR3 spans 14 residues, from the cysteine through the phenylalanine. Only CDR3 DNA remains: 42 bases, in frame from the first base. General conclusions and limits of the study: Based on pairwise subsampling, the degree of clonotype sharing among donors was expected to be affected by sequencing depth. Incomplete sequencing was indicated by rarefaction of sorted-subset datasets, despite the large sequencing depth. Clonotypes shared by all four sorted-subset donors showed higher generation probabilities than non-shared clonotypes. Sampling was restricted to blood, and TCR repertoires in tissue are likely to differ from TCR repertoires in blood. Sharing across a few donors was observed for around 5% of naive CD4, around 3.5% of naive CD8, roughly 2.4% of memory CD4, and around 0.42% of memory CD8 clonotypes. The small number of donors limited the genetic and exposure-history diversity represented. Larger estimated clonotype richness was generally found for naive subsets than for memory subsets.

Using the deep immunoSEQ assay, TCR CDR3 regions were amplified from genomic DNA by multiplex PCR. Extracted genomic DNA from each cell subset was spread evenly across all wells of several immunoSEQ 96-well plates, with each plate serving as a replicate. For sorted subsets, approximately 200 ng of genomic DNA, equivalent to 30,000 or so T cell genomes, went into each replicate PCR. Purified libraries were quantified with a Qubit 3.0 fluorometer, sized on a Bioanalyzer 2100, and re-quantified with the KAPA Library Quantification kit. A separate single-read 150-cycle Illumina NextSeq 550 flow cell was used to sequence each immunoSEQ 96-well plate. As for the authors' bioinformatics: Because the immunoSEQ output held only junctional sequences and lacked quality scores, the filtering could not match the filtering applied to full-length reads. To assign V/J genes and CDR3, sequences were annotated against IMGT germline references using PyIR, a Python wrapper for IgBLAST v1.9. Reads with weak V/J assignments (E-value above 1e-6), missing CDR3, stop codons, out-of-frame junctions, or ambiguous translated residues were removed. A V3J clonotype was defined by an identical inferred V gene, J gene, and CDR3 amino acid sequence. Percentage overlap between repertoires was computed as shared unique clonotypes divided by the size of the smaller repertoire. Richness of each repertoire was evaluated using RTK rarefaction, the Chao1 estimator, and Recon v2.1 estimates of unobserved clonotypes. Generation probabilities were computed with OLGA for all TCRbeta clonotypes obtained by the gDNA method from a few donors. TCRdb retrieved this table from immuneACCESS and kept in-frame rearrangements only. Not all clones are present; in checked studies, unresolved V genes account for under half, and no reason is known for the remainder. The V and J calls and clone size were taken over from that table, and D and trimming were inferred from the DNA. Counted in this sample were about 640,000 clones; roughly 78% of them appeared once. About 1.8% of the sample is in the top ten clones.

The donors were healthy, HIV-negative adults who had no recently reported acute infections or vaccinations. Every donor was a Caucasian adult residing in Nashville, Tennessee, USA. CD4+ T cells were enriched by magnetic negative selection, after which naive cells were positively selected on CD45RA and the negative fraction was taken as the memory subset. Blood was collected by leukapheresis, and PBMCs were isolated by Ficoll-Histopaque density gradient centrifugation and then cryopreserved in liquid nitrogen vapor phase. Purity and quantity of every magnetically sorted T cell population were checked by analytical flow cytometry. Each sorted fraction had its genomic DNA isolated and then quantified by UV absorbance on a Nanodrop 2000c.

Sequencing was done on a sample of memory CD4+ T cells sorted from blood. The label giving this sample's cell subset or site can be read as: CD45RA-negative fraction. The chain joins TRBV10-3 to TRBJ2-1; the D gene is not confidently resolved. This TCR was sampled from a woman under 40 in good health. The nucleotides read TGTGCCATCAGTGGGCCCCCCCGCCCGGGCGAGCAGTTCTTC. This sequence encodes CAISGPPRPGEQFF.